These 7 T cell receptor beta chains share one sample of origin, sequenced in a study of early T cells in non-severe SARS-CoV-2 infection. In TCRdb, the 5' RACE reads were re-called with MiXCR into one record per CDR3 protein. Of about 69,000 distinct CDR3 sequences detected, approximately 15% appear once; the ten largest clones hold 11% to 15%. Material: whole blood. These TCRs come from an adult who was a healthcare worker with PCR-confirmed SARS-CoV-2 infection or an uninfected control (not recorded which).

The chain employs TRBV7-7 and TRBJ2-1; TRBD1 is a possible D gene (5 bases). This CDR3 region has 14 residues. Germline V gene sequence: CDR1 SSHAT, CDR2 FNYEAQ (reference sequence). The V end lost 2 bases, the J end lost 4 bases, and 9 bases lay between the germline ends. The DNA of the CDR3 is TGTGCCAGCAGCTTATTGGGGCAGTACAATGAGCAGTTCTTC. Protein: CASSLLGQYNEQFF. The complete variable domain, with remaining parts taken from reference TRBV7-7 and TRBJ2-1, reads GAGVSQSPRYKVTKRGQDVTLRCDPISSHATLYWYQQALGQGPEFLTYFNYEAQPDKSGLPSDRFSAERPEGSISTLTIQRTEQRDSAMYRCASSLLGQYNEQFFGPGTRLTVL.

There are a few counts of this clonotype. CDR3 in DNA: TGCAGTGCACCTACTCAGGGGAATCAGCCCCAGCATTTT. Translation: CSAPTQGNQPQHF. V is TRBV20-1 and J is TRBJ1-5; D may be TRBD1 (6 bases). Per germline, CDR1 DFQATT and CDR2 SNEGSKA (reference sequence). The CDR3 covers 13 residues. Deletions cut 6 bases from V and 4 bases from J, with 13 bases between.

The chain combines TRBV20-1 with TRBJ1-2; no firm D call. This CDR3 spans 10 amino acids. Germline V gene data show CDR1 as DFQATT and CDR2 as SNEGSKA (reference sequence). The V and J ends lost 5 bases and 7 bases respectively, with 8 bases between them. This chain's CDR3 is CSAPAAGYTF. DNA for the CDR3: TGCAGTGCTCCTGCGGCTGGCTACACCTTC.

This clonotype was recorded at least ten times. This chain joins TRBV7-2 and TRBJ2-2, with TRBD1 matching over 11 bases. Germline V gene lookup returns CDR1 SGHTA and CDR2 FQGNSA. The CDR3 totals 19 residues. Trimming at V came to 1 base and at J to 2 bases, leaving 9 bases not matched to a gene. CDR3 loop: CASSLGVSRTGGNTGELFF. The CDR3 DNA is TGTGCCAGCAGCTTAGGAGTGAGTCGGACAGGGGGCAACACCGGGGAGCTGTTTTTT.

This clonotype was counted at least ten times. This chain uses TRBV3-1 with TRBJ2-1, with 8 bases that match TRBD2. CDR1 and CDR2 (germline): LGHDT, YNNKEL (reference sequence). Trimming cost V 1 base and J 4 bases; bases outside gene matches: 3. The CDR3 consists of 15 residues. DNA of the CDR3: TGTGCCAGCAGCCAAGGAGCGGGGGAGTACAATGAGCAGTTCTTC. It is translated as CASSQGAGEYNEQFF.

This clonotype was recorded many times. The CDR3 is CASYKAGGVNGYTF. CDR3 in DNA: TGTGCCAGCTATAAAGCAGGGGGAGTCAATGGCTACACCTTC. V gene TRBV6-2 or TRBV6-3 combines with J gene TRBJ1-2; 7 bases align to TRBD1. CDR3 length equals 14 residues. With 8 bases clipped from V and 6 bases from J, the junction kept 12 bases outside the gene matches. CDR1 and CDR2 (germline): MNHEY, SVGEGT.

By share of the sample, this clonotype is medium-sized. The chain joins TRBV7-9 to TRBJ1-2, with TRBD1 identical over 7 bases. CDR3 length equals 13 residues. Looked up from germline, CDR1 is SEHNR and CDR2 is FQNEAQ (reference sequence). V shed 3 bases, J shed 3 bases, and the junction held 1 base outside the gene matches. The CDR3: CASSFGQDYGYTF. CDR3 DNA: TGTGCCAGCAGCTTCGGACAGGACTATGGCTACACCTTC.